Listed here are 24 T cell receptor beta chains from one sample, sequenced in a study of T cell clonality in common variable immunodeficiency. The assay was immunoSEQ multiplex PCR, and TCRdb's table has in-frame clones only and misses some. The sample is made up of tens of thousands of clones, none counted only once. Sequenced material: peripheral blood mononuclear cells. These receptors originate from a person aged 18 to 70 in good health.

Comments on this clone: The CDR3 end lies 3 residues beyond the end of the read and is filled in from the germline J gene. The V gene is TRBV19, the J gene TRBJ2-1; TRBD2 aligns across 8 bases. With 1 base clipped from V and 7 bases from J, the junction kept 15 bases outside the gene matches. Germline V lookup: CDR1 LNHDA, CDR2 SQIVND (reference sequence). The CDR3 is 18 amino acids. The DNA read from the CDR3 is TGTGCCAGTAGTATAGGGCCGTTTAGCGGGGACGGTGGGAATGAG. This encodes CASSIGPFSGDGGNE. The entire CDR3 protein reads CASSIGPFSGDGGNEQFF.

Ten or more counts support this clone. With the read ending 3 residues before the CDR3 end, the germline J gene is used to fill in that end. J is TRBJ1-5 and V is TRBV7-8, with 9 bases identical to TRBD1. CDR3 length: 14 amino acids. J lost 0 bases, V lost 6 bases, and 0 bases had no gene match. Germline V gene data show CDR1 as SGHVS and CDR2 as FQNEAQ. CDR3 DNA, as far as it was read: TGTGCCAGCAGACAGGGGGCTAGCAATCAGCCC. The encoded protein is CASRQGASNQP. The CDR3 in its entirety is CASRQGASNQPQHF.

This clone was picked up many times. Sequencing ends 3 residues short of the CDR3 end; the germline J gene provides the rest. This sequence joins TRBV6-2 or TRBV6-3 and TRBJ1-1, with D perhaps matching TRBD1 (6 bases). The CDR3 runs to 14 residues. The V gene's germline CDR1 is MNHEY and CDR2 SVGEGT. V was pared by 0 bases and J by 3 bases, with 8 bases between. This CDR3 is CASSYSDSYTEAFF. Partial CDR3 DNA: TGTGCCAGCAGTTACTCGGACAGCTACACTGAA.

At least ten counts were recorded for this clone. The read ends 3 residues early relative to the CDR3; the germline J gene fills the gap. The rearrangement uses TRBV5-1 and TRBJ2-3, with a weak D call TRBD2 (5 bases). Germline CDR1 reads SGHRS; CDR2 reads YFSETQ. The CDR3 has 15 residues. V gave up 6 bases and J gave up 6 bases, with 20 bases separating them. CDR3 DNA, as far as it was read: TGCGCCAGCAACTCAGGTCGGGGTACCGTTGATACG. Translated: CASNSGRGTVDT. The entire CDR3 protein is CASNSGRGTVDTQYF.

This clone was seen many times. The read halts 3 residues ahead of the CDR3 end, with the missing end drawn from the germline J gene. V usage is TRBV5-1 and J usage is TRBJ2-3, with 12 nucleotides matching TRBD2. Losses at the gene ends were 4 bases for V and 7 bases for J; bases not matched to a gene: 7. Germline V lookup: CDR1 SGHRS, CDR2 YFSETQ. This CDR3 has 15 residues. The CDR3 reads CASSPTSGRINTQYF. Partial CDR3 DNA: TGCGCCAGCAGCCCGACTAGCGGGAGAATAAATACG.

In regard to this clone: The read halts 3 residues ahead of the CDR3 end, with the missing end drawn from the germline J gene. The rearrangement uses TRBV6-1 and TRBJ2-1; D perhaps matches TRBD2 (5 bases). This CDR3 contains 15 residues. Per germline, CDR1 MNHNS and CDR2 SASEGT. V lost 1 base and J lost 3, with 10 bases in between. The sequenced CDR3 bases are TGTGCCAGCAGTGAAGACGGTCGGGGCTACAATGAG. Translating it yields CASSEDGRGYNE. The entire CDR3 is CASSEDGRGYNEQFF.

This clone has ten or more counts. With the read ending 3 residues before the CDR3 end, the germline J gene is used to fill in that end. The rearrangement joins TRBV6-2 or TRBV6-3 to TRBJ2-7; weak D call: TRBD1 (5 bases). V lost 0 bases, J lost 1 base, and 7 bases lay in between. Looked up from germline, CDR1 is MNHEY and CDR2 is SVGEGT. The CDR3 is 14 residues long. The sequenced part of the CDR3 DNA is TGTGCCAGCAGTTACTCGGGGCAATCCTACGAG. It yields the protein CASSYSGQSYE. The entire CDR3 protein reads CASSYSGQSYEQYF.

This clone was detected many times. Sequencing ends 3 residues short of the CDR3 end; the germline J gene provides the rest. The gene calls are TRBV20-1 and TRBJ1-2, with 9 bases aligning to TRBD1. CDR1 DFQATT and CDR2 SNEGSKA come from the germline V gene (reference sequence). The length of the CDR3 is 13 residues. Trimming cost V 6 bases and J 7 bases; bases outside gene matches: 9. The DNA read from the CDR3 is TGCAGTGCCGGAAGGACAGGGGCCGCTGGC. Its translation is CSAGRTGAAG. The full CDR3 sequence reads CSAGRTGAAGYTF.

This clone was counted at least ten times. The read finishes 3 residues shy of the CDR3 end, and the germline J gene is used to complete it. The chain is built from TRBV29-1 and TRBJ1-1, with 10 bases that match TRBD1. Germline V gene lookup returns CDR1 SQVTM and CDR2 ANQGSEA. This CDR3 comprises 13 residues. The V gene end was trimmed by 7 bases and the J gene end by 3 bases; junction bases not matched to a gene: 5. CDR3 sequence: CSAQDRGDTEAFF. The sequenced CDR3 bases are TGCAGCGCCCAGGACAGGGGGGACACTGAA. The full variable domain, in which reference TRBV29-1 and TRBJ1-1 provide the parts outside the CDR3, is SAVISQKPSRDICQRGTSLTIQCQVDSQVTMMFWYRQQPGQSLTLIATANQGSEATYESGFVIDKFPISRPNLTFSTLTVSNMSPEDSSIYLCSAQDRGDTEAFFGQGTRLTVV.

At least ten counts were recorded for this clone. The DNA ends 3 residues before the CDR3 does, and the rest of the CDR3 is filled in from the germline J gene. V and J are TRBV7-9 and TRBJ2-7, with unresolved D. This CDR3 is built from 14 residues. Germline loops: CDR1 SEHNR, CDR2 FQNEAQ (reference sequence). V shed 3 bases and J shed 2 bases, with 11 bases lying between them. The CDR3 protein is CASSFLSSPYEQYF. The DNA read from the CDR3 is TGTGCCAGCAGCTTTCTCAGTTCCCCCTACGAG.

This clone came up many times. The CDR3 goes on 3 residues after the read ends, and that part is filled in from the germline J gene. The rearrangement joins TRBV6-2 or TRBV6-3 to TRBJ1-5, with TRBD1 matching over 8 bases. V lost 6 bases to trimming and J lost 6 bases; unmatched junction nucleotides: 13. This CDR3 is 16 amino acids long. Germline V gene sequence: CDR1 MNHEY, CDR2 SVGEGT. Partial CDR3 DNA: TGTGCCAGCAGCCACGACCTACAGGGGGTTAGTCAGCCC. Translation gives CASSHDLQGVSQP. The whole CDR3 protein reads CASSHDLQGVSQPQHF.

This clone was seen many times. CDR3 sequence: CASSESGRSFSSYNEQFF. The covered CDR3 bases are TGTGCCAGCAGTGAGAGCGGGAGGTCTTTCTCCTCCTACAATGAG. The genes are TRBV2 and TRBJ2-1; TRBD2 aligns across 9 bases. The read halts 3 residues ahead of the CDR3 end, with the missing end drawn from the germline J gene. The CDR3 is made up of 18 amino acids. CDR1 is SNHLY and CDR2 is FYNNEI in the germline V gene. The trim removed 3 bases at V and 0 bases at J, leaving 9 bases unmatched.

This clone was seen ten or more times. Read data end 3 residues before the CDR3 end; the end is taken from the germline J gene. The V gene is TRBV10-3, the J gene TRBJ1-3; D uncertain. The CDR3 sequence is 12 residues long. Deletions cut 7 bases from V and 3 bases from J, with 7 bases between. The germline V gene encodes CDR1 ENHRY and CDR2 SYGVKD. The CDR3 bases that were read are TGTGCCATCAAAGACAATGGAAACACC. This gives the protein CAIKDNGNT. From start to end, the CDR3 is CAIKDNGNTIYF.

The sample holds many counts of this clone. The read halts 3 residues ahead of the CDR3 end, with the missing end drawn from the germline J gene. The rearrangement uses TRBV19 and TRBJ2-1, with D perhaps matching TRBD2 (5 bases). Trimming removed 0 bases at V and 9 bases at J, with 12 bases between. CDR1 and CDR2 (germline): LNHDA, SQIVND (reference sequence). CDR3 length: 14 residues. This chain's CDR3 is CASSIDQGEGEQFF. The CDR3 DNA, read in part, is TGTGCCAGTAGTATAGATCAAGGAGAGGGTGAG. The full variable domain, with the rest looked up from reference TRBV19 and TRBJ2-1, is DGGITQSPKYLFRKEGQNVTLSCEQNLNHDAMYWYRQDPGQGLRLIYYSQIVNDFQKGDIAEGYSVSREKKESFPLTVTSAQKNPTAFYLCASSIDQGEGEQFFGPGTRLTVL.

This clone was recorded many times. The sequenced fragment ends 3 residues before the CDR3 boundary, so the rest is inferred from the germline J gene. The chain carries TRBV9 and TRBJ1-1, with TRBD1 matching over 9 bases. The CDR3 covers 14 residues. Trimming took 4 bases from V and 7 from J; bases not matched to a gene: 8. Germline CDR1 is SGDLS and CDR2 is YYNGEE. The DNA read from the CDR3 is TGTGCCAGCAGCTTGTCGGGACAGGGTGATGAA. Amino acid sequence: CASSLSGQGDE. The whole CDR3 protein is CASSLSGQGDEAFF.

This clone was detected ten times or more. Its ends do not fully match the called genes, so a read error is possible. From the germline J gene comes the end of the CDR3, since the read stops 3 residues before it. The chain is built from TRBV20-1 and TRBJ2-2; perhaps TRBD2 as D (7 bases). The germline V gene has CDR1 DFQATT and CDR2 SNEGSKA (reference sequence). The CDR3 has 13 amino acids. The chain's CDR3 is CSVRGGVTGELFF. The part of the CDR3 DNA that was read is TGCAGTGTTAGAGGGGGGGTCACCGGGGAG.

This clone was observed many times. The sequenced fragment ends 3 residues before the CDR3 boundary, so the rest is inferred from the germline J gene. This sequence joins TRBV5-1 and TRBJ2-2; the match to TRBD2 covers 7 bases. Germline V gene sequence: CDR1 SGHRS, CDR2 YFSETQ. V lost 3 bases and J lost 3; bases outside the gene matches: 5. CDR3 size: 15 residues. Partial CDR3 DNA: TGCGCCAGCAGCTCCGGGACTACTCACACCGGGGAG. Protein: CASSSGTTHTGE. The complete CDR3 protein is CASSSGTTHTGELFF.

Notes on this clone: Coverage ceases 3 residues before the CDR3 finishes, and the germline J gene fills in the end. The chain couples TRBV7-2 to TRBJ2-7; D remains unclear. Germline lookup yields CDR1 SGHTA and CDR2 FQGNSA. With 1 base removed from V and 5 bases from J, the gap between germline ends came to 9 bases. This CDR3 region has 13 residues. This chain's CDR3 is CASSLGGRNEQYF. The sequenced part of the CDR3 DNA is TGTGCCAGCAGCTTAGGAGGCAGAAACGAG. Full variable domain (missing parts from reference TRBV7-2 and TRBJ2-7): GAGVSQSPSNKVTEKGKDVELRCDPISGHTALYWYRQSLGQGLEFLIYFQGNSAPDKSGLPSDRFSAERTGGSVSTLTIQRTQQEDSAVYLCASSLGGRNEQYFGPGTRLTVT.

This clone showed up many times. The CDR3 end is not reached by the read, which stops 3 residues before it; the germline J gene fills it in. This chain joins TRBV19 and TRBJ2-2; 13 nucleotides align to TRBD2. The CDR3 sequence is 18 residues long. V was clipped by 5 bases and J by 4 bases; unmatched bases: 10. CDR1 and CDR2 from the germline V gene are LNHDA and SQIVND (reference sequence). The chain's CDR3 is CASSPRTSGRIGTGELFF. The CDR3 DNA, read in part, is TGTGCCAGTAGTCCGCGGACTAGCGGGAGAATAGGCACCGGGGAG.

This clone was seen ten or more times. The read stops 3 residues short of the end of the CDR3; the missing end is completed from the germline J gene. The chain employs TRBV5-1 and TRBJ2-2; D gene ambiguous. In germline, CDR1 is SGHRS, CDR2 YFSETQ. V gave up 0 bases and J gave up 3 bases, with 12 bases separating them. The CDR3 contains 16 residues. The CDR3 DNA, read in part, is TGCGCCAGCAGCTTGGATCCTCCTCGGGACACCGGGGAG. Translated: CASSLDPPRDTGE. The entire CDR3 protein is CASSLDPPRDTGELFF.

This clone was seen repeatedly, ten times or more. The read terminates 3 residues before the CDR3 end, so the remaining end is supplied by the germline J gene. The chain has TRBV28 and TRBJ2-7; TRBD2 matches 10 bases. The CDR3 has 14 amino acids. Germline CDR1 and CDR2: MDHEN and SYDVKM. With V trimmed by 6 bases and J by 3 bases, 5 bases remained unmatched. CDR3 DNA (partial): TGTGCCAGCAGCCCTAGCGGGAGAGGCTACGAG. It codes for CASSPSGRGYE. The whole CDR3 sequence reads CASSPSGRGYEQYF.

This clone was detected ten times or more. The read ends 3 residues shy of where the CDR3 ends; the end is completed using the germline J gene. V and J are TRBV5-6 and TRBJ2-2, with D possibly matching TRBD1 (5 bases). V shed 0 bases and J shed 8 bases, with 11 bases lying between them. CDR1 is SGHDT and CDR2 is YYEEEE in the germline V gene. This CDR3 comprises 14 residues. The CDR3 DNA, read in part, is TGTGCCAGCAGCTTGGACAGGTTTGGTGGGGAG. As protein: CASSLDRFGGE. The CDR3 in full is CASSLDRFGGELFF.

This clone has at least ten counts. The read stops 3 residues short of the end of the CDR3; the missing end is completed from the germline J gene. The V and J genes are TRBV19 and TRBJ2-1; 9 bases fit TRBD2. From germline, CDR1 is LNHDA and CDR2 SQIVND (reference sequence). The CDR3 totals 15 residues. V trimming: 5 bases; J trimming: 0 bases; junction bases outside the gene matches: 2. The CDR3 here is CASSRGRASYNEQFF. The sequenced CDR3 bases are TGTGCCAGTAGTCGCGGGAGGGCCTCCTACAATGAG.

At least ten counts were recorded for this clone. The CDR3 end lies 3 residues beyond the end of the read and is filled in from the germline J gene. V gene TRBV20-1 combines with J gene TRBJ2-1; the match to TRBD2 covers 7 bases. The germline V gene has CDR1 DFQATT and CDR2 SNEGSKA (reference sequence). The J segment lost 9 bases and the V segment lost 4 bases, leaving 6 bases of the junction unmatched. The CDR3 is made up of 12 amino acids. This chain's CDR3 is CSAIQVAGEQFF. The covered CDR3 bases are TGCAGTGCTATCCAGGTAGCGGGTGAG.